A single sample gave rise to the 27 T cell receptor beta chains below, sequenced in a study of T cell responses to AZD1222 COVID-19 vaccine. The protocol was immunoSEQ multiplex PCR, while the TCRdb copy is restricted to in-frame clones and leaves out a portion. The table lists some 180,000 clones, about 92% of them singletons, with 8.5% to 12% in the top ten. This sample comprised peripheral blood, obtained on day 0 of AZD1222 vaccination. The source is an adult in good health.

The chain is built from TRBV11-2 and TRBJ2-2; perhaps TRBD2 as D (6 bases). The length of the CDR3 is 18 residues. CDR1 is SGHAT, CDR2 FQNNGV, per germline. V lost 2 bases and J lost 4, with 20 bases in between. Here the CDR3 DNA reads TGTGCCAGCAGCTTACCTTATCGGGTGACTAGGGGCACCGGGGAGCTGTTTTTT. Its translation: CASSLPYRVTRGTGELFF.

The chain uses TRBV9 and TRBJ2-6; TRBD1 matches 12 bases. CDR1 is SGDLS and CDR2 is YYNGEE in the germline V gene. This CDR3 is built from 16 residues. V lost 4 bases to trimming and J lost 2 bases; unmatched junction nucleotides: 1. CDR3 residues: CASSRDRGPGANVLTF. The CDR3 DNA follows: TGTGCCAGCAGCAGGGACAGGGGGCCTGGGGCCAACGTCCTGACTTTC.

V and J are TRBV28 and TRBJ1-4; D is uncertain. Trimming stripped 1 base from V and 6 bases from J, with 9 bases between. The CDR3 runs 14 residues. The germline V gene encodes CDR1 MDHEN and CDR2 SYDVKM. The CDR3 reads CASSLSSGYEKLFF. The CDR3, as DNA: TGTGCCAGCAGTTTATCGTCGGGGTATGAAAAACTGTTTTTT.

The CDR3 nucleotides read TGTGCCAGCAGCGCACTTTCTCTCGGGACAGGGGTTAGTGGCTACACCTTC. This gives the protein CASSALSLGTGVSGYTF. V gene TRBV7-8 combines with J gene TRBJ1-2; 10 bases fit TRBD1. CDR1 is SGHVS and CDR2 is FQNEAQ in the germline V gene. V dropped 5 bases and J dropped 7; count of bases not matched to a gene: 16. The CDR3 has 17 amino acids. Combining the CDR3 with reference TRBV7-8 and TRBJ1-2 gives the whole variable domain GAGVSQSPRYKVAKRGQDVALRCDPISGHVSLFWYQQALGQGPEFLTYFQNEAQLDKSGLPSDRFFAERPEGSVSTLKIQRTQQEDSAVYLCASSALSLGTGVSGYTFGSGTRLTVV.

The chain couples TRBV18 to TRBJ2-5, with a tentative D call TRBD1 (5 bases). The CDR3 extends over 13 amino acids. Germline CDR1 KGHSH, CDR2 LQKENI. V was pared by 6 bases and J by 1 base, with 9 bases between. The CDR3 here is CASSPGLQETQYF. The DNA of the CDR3 is TGTGCCAGCTCCCCAGGGCTCCAAGAGACCCAGTACTTC.

This clone was recorded once. V is TRBV9 and J is TRBJ1-1; D is undetermined. The CDR3 has 15 residues. The V gene's germline CDR1 is SGDLS and CDR2 YYNGEE. V lost 0 bases and J lost 0, with 9 bases in between. CDR3 in DNA: TGTGCCAGCAGCGTAGAAGGAAAGTTGAACACTGAAGCTTTCTTT. Encoded protein: CASSVEGKLNTEAFF. Complete variable domain (other parts from reference TRBV9 and TRBJ1-1): DSGVTQTPKHLITATGQRVTLRCSPRSGDLSVYWYQQSLDQGLQFLIQYYNGEERAKGNILERFSAQQFPDLHSELNLSSLELGDSALYFCASSVEGKLNTEAFFGQGTRLTVV.

This chain links TRBV28 with TRBJ2-7; 10 nucleotides line up with TRBD2. The CDR3 has 17 residues. The J segment lost 6 bases and the V segment lost 4 bases, leaving 15 bases of the junction unmatched. Germline V lookup: CDR1 MDHEN, CDR2 SYDVKM. The CDR3 here is CASSSRLTSGETFEQYV. The CDR3, as DNA: TGTGCCAGCAGTTCTCGCCTCACTAGCGGGGAGACATTCGAGCAGTACGTC.

CDR3 bases: TGTGCCAGCAGCCTCGGACACGAGCAGTACTTC. This encodes CASSLGHEQYF. This chain connects TRBV5-6 to TRBJ2-7; D gene unclear. This CDR3 has 11 amino acids. The V gene lost 4 bases and the J gene lost 5 bases, with 7 bases spanning the gap. Per germline, CDR1 SGHDT and CDR2 YYEEEE.

In its sample, this clone was seen a few times. The chain is built from TRBV29-1 and TRBJ1-1, with D tentatively TRBD1 (5 bases). This CDR3 spans 13 amino acids. The germline gives CDR1 SQVTM, CDR2 ANQGSEA. V was shortened by 5 bases and J by 1 base, with 11 bases between the two germline ends. Here the CDR3 reads CSVLIQGNTEAFF. The CDR3 bases are TGCAGCGTTTTAATCCAGGGGAACACTGAAGCTTTCTTT.

This clone was seen only once. This chain connects TRBV24-1 to TRBJ2-5, with D possibly TRBD2 on 6 matching bases. The CDR3 sequence is 12 residues long. The V and J ends lost 1 base and 7 bases respectively, with 6 bases between them. Looked up from germline, CDR1 is KGHDR and CDR2 is SFDVKD. The CDR3 sequence: CATSDFGGTQYF. DNA for the CDR3: TGTGCCACCAGTGATTTCGGGGGGACCCAGTACTTC.

The rearrangement uses TRBV7-9 and TRBJ2-5; the D call may be TRBD1 or TRBD2 (7 bases each). The length of the CDR3 is 15 residues. The V end lost 4 bases, the J end lost 5 bases, and 17 bases lay between the germline ends. CDR1 SEHNR and CDR2 FQNEAQ come from the germline V gene (reference sequence). The chain's CDR3 is CASSSGGGGVETQYF. The DNA of the CDR3 is TGTGCCAGCAGCTCCGGGGGAGGGGGCGTGGAGACCCAGTACTTC.

The CDR3 reads CASSPPRQGPGEAFF. In nucleotides, the CDR3 is TGTGCCAGCTCACCACCGAGGCAGGGCCCTGGTGAAGCTTTCTTT. The V and J genes are TRBV18 and TRBJ1-1; tentative D call: TRBD1 (5 bases). Germline-derived CDR1 and CDR2 are KGHSH and LQKENI. V was pared by 0 bases and J by 7 bases, with 15 bases between. CDR3 length: 15 amino acids.

This chain connects TRBV28 to TRBJ2-7; unclear D gene. The CDR3 is made up of 13 amino acids. V dropped 2 bases and J dropped 0 bases, with 5 bases sitting between them. Per the germline V gene, CDR1 is MDHEN and CDR2 is SYDVKM. The CDR3 DNA is TGTGCCAGCAGTTTAGGTTCCTCCTACGAGCAGTACGTC. It translates to CASSLGSSYEQYV.

On this clone: The sample carries other DNA sequences with the same CDR3. This chain joins TRBV20-1 and TRBJ1-2; weak D call: TRBD1 (5 bases). Trimming removed 6 bases at V and 7 bases at J, with 12 bases between. CDR1 and CDR2 from the germline V gene are DFQATT and SNEGSKA (reference sequence). The CDR3 sequence is 11 residues long. The CDR3 is CSAPTGGGYTF. CDR3 DNA: TGCAGTGCGCCTACAGGAGGTGGCTACACCTTC.

J is TRBJ2-2 and V is TRBV24-1; possibly TRBD1 for D (5 bases). Between the trimmed V and J ends, which lost 2 bases and 4 bases, there was a span of 10 bases. The CDR3 runs to 15 residues. Germline CDR1 KGHDR, CDR2 SFDVKD. For the CDR3, the DNA is TGTGCCACCAGTGATTCCGGCAGGGTCACCGGGGAGCTGTTTTTT. Translated, it gives CATSDSGRVTGELFF.

The CDR3 loop is CAISEASGGRNEQFF. The CDR3 DNA reads as TGTGCCATCAGTGAGGCTAGCGGGGGCCGGAATGAGCAGTTCTTC. The chain recombines TRBV10-3 with TRBJ2-1; TRBD2 matches at 10 bases. V was pared by 2 bases and J by 7 bases, with 5 bases of the junction left unmatched. CDR1 ENHRY and CDR2 SYGVKD come from the germline V gene. The CDR3 runs to 15 residues.

The rearrangement uses TRBV7-2 and TRBJ2-7, with no clear D. V was cut by 5 bases and J by 3 bases, with 14 bases left in between. The CDR3 runs to 14 residues. Germline loops: CDR1 SGHTA, CDR2 FQGNSA. The CDR3 region is CASSPSVQDYEQYV. CDR3 nucleotide sequence: TGTGCCAGCAGCCCTTCAGTCCAGGACTACGAGCAGTACGTC.

The DNA for the CDR3 is TGTGCCATCAGCTCCGGACTAGCGGGAGATCACGGCACCGGGGAGCTGTTTTTT. Protein product: CAISSGLAGDHGTGELFF. The chain couples TRBV10-3 to TRBJ2-2; TRBD2 aligns across 13 bases. Germline V lookup: CDR1 ENHRY, CDR2 SYGVKD. The CDR3 has 18 amino acids. V was pared by 6 bases and J by 4 bases, with 11 bases of the junction left unmatched.

The gene calls are TRBV12-3 or TRBV12-4 and TRBJ1-1; no clear D. Deletions cut 5 bases from V and 5 bases from J, with 6 bases between. The CDR3 is made up of 11 amino acids. The CDR3 DNA reads as TGTGCCAGCAGTCGACATACTGAAGCTTTCTTT. The encoded protein is CASSRHTEAFF.

The CDR3 is CASSTGYSGANVLTF. The CDR3 region has the DNA TGTGCCAGCAGCACCGGTTACTCTGGGGCCAACGTCCTGACTTTC. The chain links TRBV28 to TRBJ2-6, with unresolved D. V was clipped by 6 bases and J by 0 bases, with 9 bases between them. The CDR3 has 15 residues. Germline V gene lookup returns CDR1 MDHEN and CDR2 SYDVKM.

V usage is TRBV24-1 and J usage is TRBJ1-2; 7 nucleotides line up with TRBD1. This CDR3 has 15 residues. CDR1 is KGHDR, CDR2 SFDVKD, per germline. Trimming took 4 bases from V and 8 from J; bases not matched to a gene: 12. CDR3 amino acids: CATSEGRQGRWGYTF. CDR3 coding DNA: TGTGCCACCAGTGAGGGTCGACAGGGTCGTTGGGGCTACACCTTC.

The rearrangement joins TRBV18 to TRBJ2-7; 11 nucleotides line up with TRBD1. Germline V gene lookup returns CDR1 KGHSH and CDR2 LQKENI. CDR3 length equals 16 residues. Germline trimming cut 2 bases from V and 4 bases from J; bases unmatched to any gene: 7. CDR3 region: CASSPGLGQGAYEQYV. Written as DNA, the CDR3 is TGTGCCAGCTCACCAGGGTTAGGACAGGGGGCGTACGAGCAGTACGTC.

This clone is a singleton in its sample. CDR3 sequence (DNA): TGTGCCAGCAGTTACTCATCCACGGGACACAAGATATCTAACTATGGCTACACCTTC. The encoded protein is CASSYSSTGHKISNYGYTF. The rearrangement links TRBV6-2 or TRBV6-3 to TRBJ1-2; weak D call: TRBD1 (6 bases). V gave up 0 bases and J gave up 0 bases, with 20 bases separating them. This CDR3 is 19 amino acids long. Germline CDR1 is MNHEY and CDR2 is SVGEGT.

The genes are TRBV7-2 and TRBJ2-5, with D possibly being TRBD1 (6 bases). The CDR3 length is 15 residues. The V and J ends lost 4 bases and 4 bases respectively, with 16 bases between them. Germline assignment: CDR1 SGHTA and CDR2 FQGNSA. CDR3 amino acids: CASSSTGQRGETQYF. CDR3 nucleotides: TGTGCCAGCAGCTCTACAGGGCAGAGGGGAGAGACCCAGTACTTC. Full variable domain (remainder filled in from reference TRBV7-2 and TRBJ2-5): GAGVSQSPSNKVTEKGKDVELRCDPISGHTALYWYRQSLGQGLEFLIYFQGNSAPDKSGLPSDRFSAERTGGSVSTLTIQRTQQEDSAVYLCASSSTGQRGETQYFGPGTRLLVL.

V and J are TRBV27 and TRBJ1-2, with D perhaps matching TRBD1 (5 bases). The germline V gene encodes CDR1 MNHEY and CDR2 SMNVEV (reference sequence). Trimming pared 6 bases from V and 0 bases from J, leaving 14 bases between. This CDR3 spans 15 amino acids. The DNA for the CDR3 is TGTGCCAGCAGCCCCTCCACAGGTTCTAACTATGGCTACACCTTC. Its protein product is CASSPSTGSNYGYTF.

V usage is TRBV5-5 and J usage is TRBJ2-7; TRBD1 is a possible D gene (7 bases). V was cut by 4 bases and J by 5 bases, with 16 bases left in between. This CDR3 is built from 14 residues. Germline V CDR1 and CDR2: SGHKS, YYEKEE (reference sequence). The CDR3 loop reads CASSPPGGIHEQYF. DNA for the CDR3: TGTGCCAGCAGCCCCCCAGGGGGGATCCACGAGCAGTACTTC. The full variable domain, in which reference TRBV5-5 and TRBJ2-7 provide the parts outside the CDR3, is DAGVTQSPTHLIKTRGQQVTLRCSPISGHKSVSWYQQVLGQGPQFIFQYYEKEERGRGNFPDRFSARQFPNYSSELNVNALLLGDSALYLCASSPPGGIHEQYFGPGTRLTVT.

V and J are TRBV3-1 (or the pseudogene TRBV3-2) and TRBJ1-4, with D tentatively TRBD1 (5 bases). CDR3 length: 16 residues. CDR1 is LGHDT, CDR2 YNNKEL, per germline (reference sequence). Trimming left V 1 base short and J 1 base short, with 10 bases between. CDR3 protein: CASSQGSQGTNEKLFF. CDR3 sequence (DNA): TGTGCCAGCAGCCAAGGGTCGCAGGGAACTAATGAAAAACTGTTTTTT.